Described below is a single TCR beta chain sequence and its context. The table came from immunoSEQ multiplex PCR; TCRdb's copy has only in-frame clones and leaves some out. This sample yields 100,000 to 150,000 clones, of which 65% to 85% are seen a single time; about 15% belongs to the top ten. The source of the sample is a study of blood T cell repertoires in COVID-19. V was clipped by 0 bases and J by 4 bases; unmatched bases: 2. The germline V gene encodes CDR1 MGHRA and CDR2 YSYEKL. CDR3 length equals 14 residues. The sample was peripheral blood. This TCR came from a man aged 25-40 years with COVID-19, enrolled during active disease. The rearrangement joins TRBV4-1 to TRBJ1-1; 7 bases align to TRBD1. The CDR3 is CASSQEQGPTEAFF. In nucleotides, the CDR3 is TGCGCCAGCAGCCAAGAACAGGGGCCCACTGAAGCTTTCTTT.